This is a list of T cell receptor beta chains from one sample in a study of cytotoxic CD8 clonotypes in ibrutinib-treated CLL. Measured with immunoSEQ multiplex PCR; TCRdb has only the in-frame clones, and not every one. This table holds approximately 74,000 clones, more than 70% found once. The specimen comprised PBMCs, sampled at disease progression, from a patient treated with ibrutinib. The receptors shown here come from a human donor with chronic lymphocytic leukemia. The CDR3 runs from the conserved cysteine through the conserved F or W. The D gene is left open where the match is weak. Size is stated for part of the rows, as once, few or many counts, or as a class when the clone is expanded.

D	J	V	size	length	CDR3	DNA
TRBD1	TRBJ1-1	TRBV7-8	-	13	CASSLGGGRETFF	TGTGCCAGCAGCTTAGGAGGGGGCCGGGAAACTTTCTTT
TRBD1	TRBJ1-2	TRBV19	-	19	CASSIARTYWDRGPYGYTF	TGTGCCAGTAGTATAGCTAGGACCTATTGGGACAGAGGACCCTATGGCTACACCTTC
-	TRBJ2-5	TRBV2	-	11	CASSKEETQYF	TGTGCCAGCAGCAAGGAAGAGACCCAGTACTTC
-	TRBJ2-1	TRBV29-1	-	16	CSVEWPDRTSYNEQFF	TGCAGCGTTGAATGGCCTGACCGAACTTCCTACAATGAGCAGTTCTTC
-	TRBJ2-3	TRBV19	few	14	CATTKIIRTDTQYF	TGTGCCACCACGAAGATTATCCGTACAGATACGCAGTATTTT
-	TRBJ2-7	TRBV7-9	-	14	CASSLISGTYEQYF	TGTGCCAGCAGCTTAATTTCCGGGACCTACGAGCAGTACTTC
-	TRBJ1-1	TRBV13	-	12	CASSLVRTEAFF	TGTGCCAGCAGCTTAGTCCGGACAGAGGCTTTCTTT
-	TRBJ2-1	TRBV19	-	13	CASSFARLNEQFF	TGTGCCAGTAGTTTCGCTAGATTGAATGAGCAGTTCTTC
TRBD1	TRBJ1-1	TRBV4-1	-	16	CASSQRGQGAYTEAFF	TGCGCCAGCAGCCAACGGGGACAGGGGGCTTACACTGAAGCTTTCTTT
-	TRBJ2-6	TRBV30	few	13	CALRISGANVLTF	TGTGCCTTAAGAATCTCGGGGGCCAACGTCCTGACTTTC
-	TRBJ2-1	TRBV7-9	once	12	CASSTPLGEQFF	TGTGCCAGCAGCACTCCCTTGGGTGAGCAGTTCTTC
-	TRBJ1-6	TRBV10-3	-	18	CAISETRTVSAHNSPLHF	TGTGCCATCAGTGAAACCCGGACGGTCTCAGCCCATAATTCACCCCTCCACTTT
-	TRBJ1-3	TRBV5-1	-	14	CASSLATAGNTIYF	TGCGCCAGCAGCTTGGCGACAGCTGGAAACACCATATATTTT
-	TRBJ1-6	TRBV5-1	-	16	CASSLVVGSYNSPLHF	TGCGCCAGCAGCTTGGTCGTTGGCTCCTATAATTCACCCCTCCACTTT
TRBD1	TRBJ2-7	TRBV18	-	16	CASSPPSGTGGYEQYF	TGTGCCAGCTCACCACCGTCAGGGACAGGGGGTTACGAGCAGTACTTC
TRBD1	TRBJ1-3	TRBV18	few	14	CASSPTGFGNTIYF	TGTGCCAGCTCACCGACAGGGTTTGGAAACACCATATATTTT
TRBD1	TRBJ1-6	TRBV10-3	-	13	CAISEDRGSPLHF	TGTGCCATCAGTGAGGACAGGGGATCACCCCTCCACTTT
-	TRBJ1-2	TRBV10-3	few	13	CAITVQGGSGYTF	TGTGCCATCACTGTGCAGGGAGGGAGTGGCTACACCTTC
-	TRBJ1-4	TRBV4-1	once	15	CASSQDLAANEKLFF	TGCGCCAGCAGCCAAGATTTGGCAGCTAATGAAAAACTGTTTTTT
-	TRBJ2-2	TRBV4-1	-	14	CASSQARLTGELFF	TGCGCCAGCAGCCAAGCCAGATTGACCGGGGAGCTGTTTTTT
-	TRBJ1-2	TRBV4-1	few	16	CASSQDITGTEYGYTF	TGCGCCAGCAGCCAAGATATAACCGGGACGGAGTATGGCTACACCTTC
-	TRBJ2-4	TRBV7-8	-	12	CASSTGFRSQYF	TGTGCCAGCAGTACAGGGTTTCGGTCCCAGTACTTC
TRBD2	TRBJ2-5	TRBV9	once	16	CASSLTTSGVGETQYF	TGTGCCAGCAGCCTAACGACTAGCGGGGTGGGAGAGACCCAGTACTTC